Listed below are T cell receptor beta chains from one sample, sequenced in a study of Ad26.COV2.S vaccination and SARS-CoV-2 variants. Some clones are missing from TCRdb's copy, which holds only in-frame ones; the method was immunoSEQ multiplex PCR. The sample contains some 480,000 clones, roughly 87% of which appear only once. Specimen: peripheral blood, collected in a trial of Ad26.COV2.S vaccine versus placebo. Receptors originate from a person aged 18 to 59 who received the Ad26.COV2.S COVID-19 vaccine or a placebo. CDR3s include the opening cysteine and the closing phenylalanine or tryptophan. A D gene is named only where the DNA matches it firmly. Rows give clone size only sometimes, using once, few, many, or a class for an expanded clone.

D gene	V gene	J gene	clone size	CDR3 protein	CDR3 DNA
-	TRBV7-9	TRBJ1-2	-	CASSLTGHGYTF	TGTGCCAGCAGCCTTACAGGGCATGGCTACACCTTC
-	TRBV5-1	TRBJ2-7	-	CASSFGVDGEQYF	TGCGCCAGCAGTTTCGGGGTAGACGGTGAGCAGTACTTC
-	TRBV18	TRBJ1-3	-	CASSFESPGGNTIYF	TGTGCCAGCTCGTTCGAGAGTCCAGGGGGAAACACCATATATTTT
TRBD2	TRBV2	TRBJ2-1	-	CASSVTSGRRSYNEQFF	TGTGCCAGCAGTGTGACTAGCGGGAGGCGCTCCTACAATGAGCAGTTCTTC
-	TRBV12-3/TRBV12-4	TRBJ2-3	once	CASSPRTDTQYF	TGTGCCAGCAGCCCCCGCACAGATACGCAGTATTTT
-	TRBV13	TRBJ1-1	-	CASSSDEVVNTEAFF	TGTGCCAGCAGCTCGGACGAGGTGGTGAACACTGAAGCTTTCTTT
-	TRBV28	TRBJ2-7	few	CASRDIYEQYF	TGTGCCAGCAGAGACATCTACGAGCAGTACTTC
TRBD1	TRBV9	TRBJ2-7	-	CASSPTGGHYEQYF	TGTGCCAGCAGCCCCACAGGGGGACACTACGAGCAGTACTTC
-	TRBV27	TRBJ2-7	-	CASRNTGGQATYEQYF	TGTGCCAGCAGGAATACGGGGGGACAGGCCACCTACGAGCAGTACTTC
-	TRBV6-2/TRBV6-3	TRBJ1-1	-	CASSTDIRKNTEAFF	TGTGCCAGCAGTACGGACATTCGGAAGAACACTGAAGCTTTCTTT
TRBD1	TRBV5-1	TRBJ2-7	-	CASSSLGQGYEQYF	TGCGCCAGCAGCTCACTGGGACAGGGCTACGAGCAGTACTTC
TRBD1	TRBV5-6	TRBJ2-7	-	CASSSTGAIYEQYF	TGTGCCAGCAGCTCGACAGGGGCCATCTACGAGCAGTACTTC
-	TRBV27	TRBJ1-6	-	CASSLLPPRRDSPLHF	TGTGCCAGCAGTTTACTCCCGCCACGTCGGGATTCACCCCTCCACTTT
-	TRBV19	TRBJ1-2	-	CASIAGGSDYGYTF	TGTGCCAGTATAGCGGGGGGAAGCGACTATGGCTACACCTTC
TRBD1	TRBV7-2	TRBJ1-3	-	CASSSSTGSGNTIYF	TGTGCCAGCAGCTCTTCGACAGGGTCTGGAAACACCATATATTTT
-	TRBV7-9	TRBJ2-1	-	CASSEGGLAGLSYNEQFF	TGTGCCAGCAGCGAGGGGGGATTGGCGGGTCTCTCCTACAATGAGCAGTTCTTC
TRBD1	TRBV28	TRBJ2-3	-	CASSARQGSTDTQYF	TGTGCCAGCAGTGCCCGACAGGGGAGCACAGATACGCAGTATTTT
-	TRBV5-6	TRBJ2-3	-	CASSLFQLGTDTQYF	TGTGCCAGCAGCTTGTTTCAGCTTGGGACAGATACGCAGTATTTT
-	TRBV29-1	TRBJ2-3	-	CSVDPGLADTQYF	TGCAGCGTTGACCCCGGGTTGGCAGATACGCAGTATTTT
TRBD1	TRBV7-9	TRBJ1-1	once	CASSLGDRGRWTEAFF	TGTGCCAGCAGCTTGGGCGACAGGGGGCGTTGGACTGAAGCTTTCTTT
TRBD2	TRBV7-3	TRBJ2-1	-	CASSGASGYNEQFF	TGTGCCAGCAGCGGGGCTAGCGGCTACAATGAGCAGTTCTTC
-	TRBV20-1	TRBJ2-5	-	CSARGRETQYF	TGCAGTGCCCGAGGGCGGGAGACCCAGTACTTC